A selection of T cell receptor beta chains follows, all from one sample in a study of cytomegalovirus exposure and HLA in healthy donors. Repertoires were generated with immunoSEQ multiplex PCR, while TCRdb's copy carries only in-frame clones and drops some. Of fewer than 200,000 clones in the sample, about 10% were seen once. The sequenced material came from PBMCs. These receptors all stem from a woman in her 30s in good health and CMV-seropositive. Each CDR3 is given with its conserved first and last residue. Fields, in order: J gene, V gene, D gene, clone size, CDR3 DNA, CDR3 protein. D genes are given only for firm matches. Expanded clones are given a class, and other clones once, few, many or no size at all.

J gene: TRBJ1-1
V gene: TRBV11-2
D gene: NA
clone size: few
CDR3 DNA: TGTGCCAGCAGCCCCTCCCTTCGCCGAGGGAACACTGAAGCTTTCTTT
CDR3 protein: CASSPSLRRGNTEAFF

J gene: TRBJ2-7
V gene: TRBV10-1
D gene: TRBD1
clone size: NA
CDR3 DNA: TGCGCCAGCAGTGACCGGAGGACAGGGAGGATCGAGCAGTACTTC
CDR3 protein: CASSDRRTGRIEQYF

J gene: TRBJ2-6
V gene: TRBV6-1
D gene: NA
clone size: few
CDR3 DNA: TGTGCCATACATAACAGGGACCCTGGGGCCAACGTCCTGACTTTC
CDR3 protein: CAIHNRDPGANVLTF

J gene: TRBJ2-5
V gene: TRBV4-2
D gene: TRBD2
clone size: NA
CDR3 DNA: TGTGCCAGCAGCCCTGGTCTAGCGGGGTCACAAGAGACCCAGTACTTC
CDR3 protein: CASSPGLAGSQETQYF

J gene: TRBJ1-3
V gene: TRBV5-1
D gene: TRBD1
clone size: few
CDR3 DNA: TGCGCCAGCAGCTTGACCCCCCCGGGACAGGGTGCCGGAAACACCATATATTTT
CDR3 protein: CASSLTPPGQGAGNTIYF

J gene: TRBJ1-1
V gene: TRBV18
D gene: NA
clone size: few
CDR3 DNA: TGTGCCAGCTCACCAATCGCCACTTTGAACACTGAAGCTTTCTTT
CDR3 protein: CASSPIATLNTEAFF

J gene: TRBJ1-2
V gene: TRBV6-1
D gene: NA
clone size: few
CDR3 DNA: TGTGCCAGCAGTGAGCGGGGAAGCTATGGCTACACCTTC
CDR3 protein: CASSERGSYGYTF

J gene: TRBJ1-2
V gene: TRBV7-2
D gene: NA
clone size: few
CDR3 DNA: TGTGCCAGCAGCTTTCGAGGGGGTAACTATGGCTACACCTTC
CDR3 protein: CASSFRGGNYGYTF

J gene: TRBJ1-5
V gene: TRBV19
D gene: NA
clone size: few
CDR3 DNA: TGTGCCAGTAGTATCCAGGGAATTAATGGCAATCAGCCCCAGCATTTT
CDR3 protein: CASSIQGINGNQPQHF

J gene: TRBJ2-1
V gene: TRBV12-2
D gene: NA
clone size: few
CDR3 DNA: TGTGCAAGTCGCTTAGTGGGGACTAGCGGGAAGGCGCGCAATGAGCAGTTCTTC
CDR3 protein: CASRLVGTSGKARNEQFF

J gene: TRBJ1-2
V gene: TRBV4-2
D gene: NA
clone size: NA
CDR3 DNA: TGTGCCAGCAGCCAAAGTTCGGGGAGTGCCTATGGCTACACCTTC
CDR3 protein: CASSQSSGSAYGYTF

J gene: TRBJ2-7
V gene: TRBV5-1
D gene: TRBD1
clone size: NA
CDR3 DNA: TGCGCCAGCAGCTTTATCGGACAGGGGGACTACGAGCAGTACTTC
CDR3 protein: CASSFIGQGDYEQYF

J gene: TRBJ2-7
V gene: TRBV7-2
D gene: TRBD2
clone size: NA
CDR3 DNA: TGTGCCAGCAGTCCTACTAGCGGGAGGGTCTACGAGCAGTACTTC
CDR3 protein: CASSPTSGRVYEQYF

J gene: TRBJ2-1
V gene: TRBV7-3
D gene: NA
clone size: few
CDR3 DNA: TGTGCCAGCAGCTTAACTGGGAGCTACAATGAGCAGTTCTTC
CDR3 protein: CASSLTGSYNEQFF

J gene: TRBJ1-5
V gene: TRBV30
D gene: NA
clone size: few
CDR3 DNA: TGTGCCTGGAATCTCCGGGACACCTATCAGCCCCAGCATTTT
CDR3 protein: CAWNLRDTYQPQHF

J gene: TRBJ2-1
V gene: TRBV28
D gene: NA
clone size: few
CDR3 DNA: TGTGCCAGCAGGGGGACTCTCAATGAGCGGTTCTTC
CDR3 protein: CASRGTLNERFF

J gene: TRBJ1-1
V gene: TRBV29-1
D gene: NA
clone size: few
CDR3 DNA: TGCAGCGCTACCCGTAGGGGTGAAGCTTTCTTT
CDR3 protein: CSATRRGEAFF

J gene: TRBJ2-1
V gene: TRBV7-9
D gene: TRBD2
clone size: NA
CDR3 DNA: TGTGCCAGCAGCTTTAGCGGGGGGGTTAGGGGGTCCTACAATGAGCAGTTCTTC
CDR3 protein: CASSFSGGVRGSYNEQFF

J gene: TRBJ2-7
V gene: TRBV7-9
D gene: NA
clone size: few
CDR3 DNA: TGTGCCAGCAGGGGTGGGGCGGTCCCCTACGAGCAGTACTTC
CDR3 protein: CASRGGAVPYEQYF

J gene: TRBJ2-7
V gene: TRBV18
D gene: NA
clone size: NA
CDR3 DNA: TGTGCCAGCTCACCATCGAGCGGCCTGACCTACGAGCAGTACTTC
CDR3 protein: CASSPSSGLTYEQYF

J gene: TRBJ2-3
V gene: TRBV27
D gene: TRBD1
clone size: NA
CDR3 DNA: TGTGCCAGCAGTTCCTGGGGACAGGGGGCTTATACGCAGTATTTT
CDR3 protein: CASSSWGQGAYTQYF

J gene: TRBJ2-1
V gene: TRBV2
D gene: NA
clone size: few
CDR3 DNA: TGTGCCAGCGGGACAACTTACAATGAGCAGTTCTTC
CDR3 protein: CASGTTYNEQFF

J gene: TRBJ2-1
V gene: TRBV19
D gene: NA
clone size: few
CDR3 DNA: TGTGCCGTAAACAACTACAATGAGCAGTTCTTC
CDR3 protein: CAVNNYNEQFF

J gene: TRBJ2-7
V gene: TRBV27
D gene: TRBD1
clone size: few
CDR3 DNA: TGTGCCAGCAGTTTAAGGCAGGGGGCCTACGAGCAGTACTTC
CDR3 protein: CASSLRQGAYEQYF

J gene: TRBJ2-3
V gene: TRBV5-1
D gene: NA
clone size: NA
CDR3 DNA: TGCGCCAGCAGCTTGGCGAGCGGGAGCACAGATACGCAGTATTTT
CDR3 protein: CASSLASGSTDTQYF

J gene: TRBJ2-5
V gene: TRBV5-1
D gene: TRBD2
clone size: NA
CDR3 DNA: TGCGCCAGCAGCTCGATTAGCGGGAGCCAAGAGACCCAGTACTTC
CDR3 protein: CASSSISGSQETQYF

J gene: TRBJ2-7
V gene: TRBV5-6
D gene: TRBD1
clone size: NA
CDR3 DNA: TGTGCCAGCAGCTGGATCGGACAGGGTACCTACGAGCAGTACTTC
CDR3 protein: CASSWIGQGTYEQYF

J gene: TRBJ2-5
V gene: TRBV19
D gene: NA
clone size: few
CDR3 DNA: TGTGCCAGTAGTCAGGGAGAGACCCAGTACTTC
CDR3 protein: CASSQGETQYF

J gene: TRBJ2-7
V gene: TRBV14
D gene: NA
clone size: few
CDR3 DNA: TGTGCCAGCAGTCCGAGCTCCTACGAGCAGTACTTC
CDR3 protein: CASSPSSYEQYF

J gene: TRBJ1-1
V gene: TRBV6-6
D gene: NA
clone size: NA
CDR3 DNA: TGTGCCAGCAGTTACTCATCATCCGGGGGTGGGGCTTTCTTT
CDR3 protein: CASSYSSSGGGAFF

J gene: TRBJ2-7
V gene: TRBV7-6
D gene: TRBD2
clone size: few
CDR3 DNA: TGTGCCAGCAGCTCCCGACTAGCGGGAGCCTACGAGCAGTACTTC
CDR3 protein: CASSSRLAGAYEQYF

J gene: TRBJ2-2
V gene: TRBV4-2
D gene: TRBD2
clone size: NA
CDR3 DNA: TGTGCCAGCGAACAAGCGGGAGGACGGACCGGGGAGCTGTTTTTT
CDR3 protein: CASEQAGGRTGELFF

J gene: TRBJ2-7
V gene: TRBV4-1
D gene: NA
clone size: NA
CDR3 DNA: TGCGCCAGCAGCCAAGAGGCCGGGGGAACTTACGAGCAGTACTTC
CDR3 protein: CASSQEAGGTYEQYF

J gene: TRBJ2-7
V gene: TRBV5-1
D gene: TRBD1
clone size: NA
CDR3 DNA: TGCGCCAGCAGCGGAGCAACGGACAGGGGAGCCGAGCAGTACTTC
CDR3 protein: CASSGATDRGAEQYF

J gene: TRBJ2-1
V gene: TRBV6-4
D gene: TRBD1
clone size: NA
CDR3 DNA: TGTGCCAGCAGCCCCCGCGAGGGGGCAGGGAATGAGCAGTTCTTC
CDR3 protein: CASSPREGAGNEQFF

J gene: TRBJ1-2
V gene: TRBV7-9
D gene: TRBD1
clone size: NA
CDR3 DNA: TGTGCCAGCAGCTTACAGGGGGCAGGAGGCTACACCTTC
CDR3 protein: CASSLQGAGGYTF

J gene: TRBJ1-1
V gene: TRBV28
D gene: NA
clone size: NA
CDR3 DNA: TGTGCCAGCAGTTTATCAGGCAGGGAAGCTTTCTTT
CDR3 protein: CASSLSGREAFF

J gene: TRBJ1-3
V gene: TRBV18
D gene: NA
clone size: once
CDR3 DNA: TGTGCCAGCTCACCCTCGACAACAGCTGGAAACACCATATATTTT
CDR3 protein: CASSPSTTAGNTIYF

J gene: TRBJ2-7
V gene: TRBV27
D gene: TRBD1
clone size: few
CDR3 DNA: TGTGCCAGCAGCCTCGACAGGGGGCTGAACGAGCAGTACTTC
CDR3 protein: CASSLDRGLNEQYF

J gene: TRBJ2-7
V gene: TRBV6-5
D gene: NA
clone size: few
CDR3 DNA: TGTGCCAGCAGTTTCAATTCGTCGGGGTTCGACGAGCAGTACTTC
CDR3 protein: CASSFNSSGFDEQYF

J gene: TRBJ2-1
V gene: TRBV18
D gene: TRBD2
clone size: NA
CDR3 DNA: TGTGCCAGCTCCGTAGGGCTGCTAGCGGGAGTTTCGGACAATGAGCAGTTCTTC
CDR3 protein: CASSVGLLAGVSDNEQFF

J gene: TRBJ1-5
V gene: TRBV2
D gene: TRBD1
clone size: few
CDR3 DNA: TGTGCCAGAGGGGACAGCCAAAGATCCAATCAGCCCCAGCATTTT
CDR3 protein: CARGDSQRSNQPQHF

J gene: TRBJ1-3
V gene: TRBV6-5
D gene: NA
clone size: few
CDR3 DNA: TGTGCCAGCACCGCAGCGGGGGCAGGGAGAAACACCATATATTTT
CDR3 protein: CASTAAGAGRNTIYF

J gene: TRBJ2-3
V gene: TRBV11-2
D gene: TRBD1
clone size: few
CDR3 DNA: TGTGCCAGCAGCTTAGGACACGGGACAGGCGACACAGATACGCAGTATTTT
CDR3 protein: CASSLGHGTGDTDTQYF

J gene: TRBJ1-4
V gene: TRBV7-9
D gene: TRBD1
clone size: few
CDR3 DNA: TGTGCCAGCAGCTTAGTCACAGGGGCGAATGAAAAACTGTTTTTT
CDR3 protein: CASSLVTGANEKLFF

J gene: TRBJ1-3
V gene: TRBV25-1
D gene: TRBD1
clone size: NA
CDR3 DNA: TGTGCCAGCAGTGAATCGGCCAGGGGGACTGGAAACACCATATATTTT
CDR3 protein: CASSESARGTGNTIYF

J gene: TRBJ2-1
V gene: TRBV5-4
D gene: NA
clone size: NA
CDR3 DNA: TGTGCCAGCAGCTTGGGTAGGGAGAAGGGAGGTGAGCAGTTCTTC
CDR3 protein: CASSLGREKGGEQFF

J gene: TRBJ2-7
V gene: TRBV2
D gene: NA
clone size: NA
CDR3 DNA: TGTGCCAGCAGTGAGTTGGCCCACAGTGGGTCCTACGAGCAGTACTTC
CDR3 protein: CASSELAHSGSYEQYF

J gene: TRBJ1-2
V gene: TRBV4-2
D gene: TRBD1
clone size: few
CDR3 DNA: TGTGCCAGCACCAAAGGAGGGACAGGGGAAGGATACGGCTACACCTTC
CDR3 protein: CASTKGGTGEGYGYTF

J gene: TRBJ2-6
V gene: TRBV30
D gene: TRBD2
clone size: NA
CDR3 DNA: TGTGCCTGGAGTGTACGACTAGCGGGAGGACCTGGGGCCAACGTCCTGACTTTC
CDR3 protein: CAWSVRLAGGPGANVLTF

J gene: TRBJ2-5
V gene: TRBV7-2
D gene: TRBD2
clone size: few
CDR3 DNA: TGTGCCAGCAGCCTGGTTCGGGAGGGCCGAAAGACCCAGTACTTC
CDR3 protein: CASSLVREGRKTQYF

J gene: TRBJ2-5
V gene: TRBV6-1
D gene: NA
clone size: NA
CDR3 DNA: TGTGCCAGCAGTGCTCGCCTAGAGGAGACCCAGTACTTC
CDR3 protein: CASSARLEETQYF

J gene: TRBJ1-5
V gene: TRBV19
D gene: NA
clone size: NA
CDR3 DNA: TGTGCCAGTAGTCCAGGGTGGGATCAGCCCCAGCATTTT
CDR3 protein: CASSPGWDQPQHF

J gene: TRBJ2-7
V gene: TRBV7-9
D gene: NA
clone size: NA
CDR3 DNA: TGTGCCAGCAGTTATGAACAGGGTAGATACGAGCAGTACTTC
CDR3 protein: CASSYEQGRYEQYF